Presented here are 3 T cell receptor beta chains from one specimen sequenced in a study of T-cell reconstitution after alpha-beta-depleted transplantation in children. The library targeted TCRbeta and was prepared with unique molecular identifiers. Using its own MiXCR run on the PCR reads, TCRdb lists one record per CDR3 protein. The sample holds just over 950,000 distinct CDR3 sequences; about 29% are singletons and the top ten take over 25%. The source material was PBMCs, mostly from graft donor cells, sampled 360 days after TCRalphabeta/CD19-depleted stem cell transplant. Receptors were obtained from a boy younger than two who had a stem cell transplant for SCID, so the T cells may come from the graft donor.

The rearrangement links TRBV6-1 to TRBJ2-7; 11 nucleotides align to TRBD2. Germline-derived CDR1 and CDR2 are MNHNS and SASEGT. V shed 6 bases, J shed 3 bases, and the junction held 7 bases outside the gene matches. The CDR3 is 15 residues long. The CDR3 coding sequence is TGTGCCAGCAGGTCACTAGCGGGGGCCTACTACGAGCAGTACTTC. This codes for CASRSLAGAYYEQYF.

This sequence joins TRBV7-2 and TRBJ1-5; 8 positions agree with TRBD1. Losses at the gene ends were 2 bases for V and 6 bases for J; bases not matched to a gene: 6. This CDR3 spans 15 amino acids. The germline CDR1 and CDR2 sequences are SGHTA and FQGNSA. The CDR3 DNA is TGTGCCAGCAGCTTACAGGGGGCGGTCGGTCAGCCCCAGCATTTT. Amino acid sequence: CASSLQGAVGQPQHF.

This clonotype has a handful of counts. The rearrangement joins TRBV7-8 to TRBJ1-6; D remains unclear. The CDR3 spans 16 residues. Trimming took 3 bases from V and 9 from J, leaving 18 bases between them. The germline V gene has CDR1 SGHVS and CDR2 FQNEAQ. The CDR3 sequence: CASSFAGKTIVSPLHF. The DNA for the CDR3 is TGTGCCAGCAGCTTCGCTGGCAAGACTATCGTTTCACCCCTCCACTTT.